These 4 T cell receptor beta chains came from one sample sequenced in a study of shared clonotypes between healthy human individuals. Naive CD8 populations comprised CD45RO-negative cells positively selected for CCR7, excluding terminally differentiated effector memory CD45RA+ cells. Profiling relied on immunoSEQ multiplex PCR, and the TCRdb table lists in-frame clones only, not all of them. This table holds hundreds of thousands of clones, about 96% found once. Sequenced: naive CD8+ T cells sorted from blood. These receptors were taken from a woman aged 25-40 years in good health.

This clone was detected once. The chain recombines TRBV29-1 with TRBJ2-7; no reliable D call. V lost 0 bases, J lost 3 bases, and 9 bases lay in between. This CDR3 region has 13 residues. Germline V gene lookup returns CDR1 SQVTM and CDR2 ANQGSEA. CDR3 DNA: TGCAGCGTTGAAGATCCGGCCGGCTACGAGCAGTACTTC. Its protein product is CSVEDPAGYEQYF.

J is TRBJ2-2 and V is TRBV28; no clear D gene. The germline V gene has CDR1 MDHEN and CDR2 SYDVKM. V was clipped by 2 bases and J by 2 bases, with 12 bases between them. The CDR3 covers 16 residues. CDR3 sequence: CASSLRPGRNTGELFF. The CDR3 DNA reads as TGTGCCAGCAGTTTAAGGCCAGGCCGAAACACCGGGGAGCTGTTTTTT. Full variable domain (remainder filled in from reference TRBV28 and TRBJ2-2): DVKVTQSSRYLVKRTGEKVFLECVQDMDHENMFWYRQDPGLGLRLIYFSYDVKMKEKGDIPEGYSVSREKKERFSLILESASTNQTSMYLCASSLRPGRNTGELFFGEGSRLTVL.

The gene calls are TRBV28 and TRBJ1-3, with a possible D match to TRBD1 (5 bases). The germline gives CDR1 MDHEN, CDR2 SYDVKM. Trimming stripped 6 bases from V and 0 bases from J, with 15 bases between. The CDR3 is made up of 16 amino acids. The CDR3 sequence: CASSFGASTSGNTIYF. DNA of the CDR3: TGTGCCAGCAGCTTTGGGGCTAGTACCTCTGGAAACACCATATATTTT.

The V gene is TRBV7-9, the J gene TRBJ2-5; perhaps TRBD2 as D (6 bases). This CDR3 has 13 amino acids. Looked up from germline, CDR1 is SEHNR and CDR2 is FQNEAQ (reference sequence). Trimming took 3 bases from V and 5 from J, leaving 10 bases between them. CDR3 in amino acids: CASSLSGWETQYF. For the CDR3, the DNA is TGTGCCAGCAGCTTGAGCGGGTGGGAGACCCAGTACTTC.